This T cell receptor (beta chain) was captured by sequencing in a study of PD-1 blockade in mismatch repair-deficient tumors. About the research overall: All were previously treated, progressing patients with around eleven mismatch repair-deficient cancer types.

Germline V lookup: CDR1 MNHEY, CDR2 SVGAGI. CDR3 length equals 13 residues. V was clipped by 5 bases and J by 1 base, with 7 bases between them. The table came from immunoSEQ multiplex PCR; TCRdb's copy has only in-frame clones and leaves some out. The table shows some 120,000 clones, with roughly 90% occurring only once. TCRs were sequenced from a few patients responding to pembrolizumab. The chain employs TRBV6-5 and TRBJ2-3; a possible D gene is TRBD1 (6 bases). This sequence originates from an adult with mismatch repair-deficient cancer. The material sequenced was peripheral blood, taken just over 70 weeks after starting pembrolizumab. The CDR3 is CASSRQGTDTQYF. In nucleotides, the CDR3 is TGTGCCAGCAGTCGACAGGGCACAGATACGCAGTATTTT.